Following are 27 T cell receptor beta chains from one sample sequenced in a study of cytomegalovirus exposure and HLA in healthy donors. The PCR contained 60 Vbeta and 13 Jbeta primers. Assay used: immunoSEQ multiplex PCR; TCRdb lists only in-frame clones, some missing. Here the sample spans under 200,000 clones, 84% being singletons. Sample: PBMCs. These receptors were obtained from a man in his fifties in good health and CMV-seropositive.

This rearrangement joins TRBV4-1 to TRBJ2-2; 12 nucleotides agree with TRBD2. This CDR3 spans 16 amino acids. Per the germline V gene, CDR1 is MGHRA and CDR2 is YSYEKL. J lost 6 bases, V lost 4 bases, and 6 bases had no gene match. CDR3 residues: CASSPSGGALPGELFF. Here the CDR3 DNA reads TGCGCCAGCAGCCCTAGCGGGGGGGCCTTGCCCGGGGAGCTGTTTTTT.

This clone has a single count. This chain links TRBV4-1 with TRBJ1-4, with 8 bases identical to TRBD1. V gave up 0 bases and J gave up 0 bases; unmatched junction bases: 15. This CDR3 has 21 amino acids. Germline-derived CDR1 and CDR2 are MGHRA and YSYEKL. The CDR3 sequence: CASSQEGGIGQGRPTNEKLFF. DNA of the CDR3: TGCGCCAGCAGCCAAGAAGGAGGGATAGGACAGGGACGACCAACTAATGAAAAACTGTTTTTT.

A remark on this clone: One end of the junction fails to match germline, which may point to a read error. The chain has TRBV10-2 and TRBJ2-3, with D uncertain. Looked up from germline, CDR1 is WSHSY and CDR2 is SAAADI. The CDR3 consists of 12 residues. CDR3 nucleotide sequence: TGCGCCAGCAGTGAGTTTCGTGCGCCGTCAAGTTTT. The encoded protein is CASSEFRAPSSF.

The CDR3 reads CASSSRTGSGNTIYF. The CDR3 nucleotides are TGCGCCAGCAGCTCCAGGACAGGCTCTGGAAACACCATATATTTT. V and J are TRBV5-1 and TRBJ1-3, with 7 bases lining up with TRBD1. The V gene end was trimmed by 3 bases and the J gene end by 0 bases; junction bases not matched to a gene: 3. Germline V gene sequence: CDR1 SGHRS, CDR2 YFSETQ. The CDR3 totals 15 residues.

Worth noting for this clone: Within the sample, other DNA sequences also encode this same CDR3. J is TRBJ2-5 and V is TRBV7-8; 12 bases fit TRBD2. Germline V gives CDR1 SGHVS, CDR2 FQNEAQ. The CDR3 totals 17 residues. Trimming took 5 bases from V and 0 from J; bases not matched to a gene: 7. This CDR3 reads CASSARTSGVYQETQYF. The CDR3 DNA sequence: TGTGCCAGCAGCGCCCGGACTAGCGGGGTGTACCAAGAGACCCAGTACTTC.

This clone was picked up a small number of times. The rearrangement uses TRBV23-1 and TRBJ2-7; TRBD2 is a possible D gene (6 bases). TRBV23-1 carries the ORF label, with uncertain function. V was cut by 3 bases and J by 0 bases, with 15 bases left in between. There are 16 residues in the CDR3. CDR3 sequence: CASSHQSGTFSYEQYF. CDR3 bases: TGCGCCAGCAGTCATCAATCTGGGACTTTCTCCTACGAGCAGTACTTC.

The chain is built from TRBV5-1 and TRBJ1-1; 7 nucleotides line up with TRBD1. Germline CDR1 SGHRS, CDR2 YFSETQ. V lost 4 bases and J lost 1; bases outside the gene matches: 7. The CDR3 has 15 residues. CDR3 DNA: TGCGCCAGCAGCAGATCCGGGACAGCGAACACTGAAGCTTTCTTT. Encoded protein: CASSRSGTANTEAFF.

The rearrangement uses TRBV7-2 and TRBJ2-3, with 8 bases identical to TRBD2. The germline V gene encodes CDR1 SGHTA and CDR2 FQGNSA. The ends lost 1 base at V and 3 bases at J; junction bases unmatched: 9. This CDR3 contains 17 residues. The CDR3: CASSLDLTAGVTDTQYF. CDR3 DNA: TGTGCCAGCAGCTTAGATCTCACAGCGGGAGTGACAGATACGCAGTATTTT.

The CDR3 DNA reads as TGTGCCAGCAGCGTCACTAGCGGGACAAACACCGGGGAGCTGTTTTTT. Translating it yields CASSVTSGTNTGELFF. This sequence joins TRBV7-7 and TRBJ2-2; 10 positions agree with TRBD2. The trim removed 5 bases at V and 2 bases at J, leaving 5 bases unmatched. The CDR3 runs 16 residues. Germline values: CDR1 SSHAT, CDR2 FNYEAQ (reference sequence). Complete variable domain (other parts from reference TRBV7-7 and TRBJ2-2): GAGVSQSPRYKVTKRGQDVTLRCDPISSHATLYWYQQALGQGPEFLTYFNYEAQPDKSGLPSDRFSAERPEGSISTLTIQRTEQRDSAMYRCASSVTSGTNTGELFFGEGSRLTVL.

The J gene is TRBJ1-2, the V gene TRBV29-1, with no clear D. The CDR3 totals 12 residues. Trimming took 1 base from V and 7 from J, leaving 10 bases between them. In germline, CDR1 is SQVTM, CDR2 ANQGSEA. This CDR3 is CSVEGAPGGYTF. The CDR3 DNA is TGCAGCGTTGAAGGAGCGCCCGGTGGCTACACCTTC.

The chain is built from TRBV23-1 and TRBJ1-1; weak D call: TRBD1 (5 bases). TRBV23-1 is known as an ORF, though its function is uncertain. Between the trimmed V and J ends, which lost 2 bases and 3 bases, there was a span of 22 bases. The CDR3 loop spans 18 amino acids. The CDR3: CASSQIVGRRGGDTEAFF. CDR3 DNA: TGCGCCAGCAGTCAAATTGTAGGGAGACGAGGAGGGGACACTGAAGCTTTCTTT.

The V and J genes are TRBV29-1 and TRBJ1-1, with 7 bases that match TRBD1. The CDR3 runs 15 residues. Germline CDR1 reads SQVTM; CDR2 reads ANQGSEA. V shed 3 bases and J 2 bases; nucleotides not matched to a gene: 9. The chain's CDR3 is CSVEGLQGLNTEAFF. The CDR3 nucleotides read TGCAGCGTTGAGGGCCTACAGGGGCTTAACACTGAAGCTTTCTTT. Based on the CDR3 plus reference TRBV29-1 and TRBJ1-1, the full variable domain is SAVISQKPSRDICQRGTSLTIQCQVDSQVTMMFWYRQQPGQSLTLIATANQGSEATYESGFVIDKFPISRPNLTFSTLTVSNMSPEDSSIYLCSVEGLQGLNTEAFFGQGTRLTVV.

The rearrangement joins TRBV18 to TRBJ2-1, with D possibly matching TRBD2 (6 bases). This CDR3 contains 12 residues. V was trimmed by 6 bases and J by 9 bases, leaving 12 bases between them. Germline CDR1 reads KGHSH; CDR2 reads LQKENI. DNA of the CDR3: TGTGCCAGCTCCGCCTTCGGGGGTGAGCAGTTCTTC. Translation: CASSAFGGEQFF.

The chain recombines TRBV30 with TRBJ1-2; possible D gene TRBD1, 5 bases. V gave up 5 bases and J gave up 7 bases, with 20 bases separating them. The length of the CDR3 is 14 residues. Germline CDR1 GTSNPN, CDR2 SVGIG (reference sequence). The CDR3 region is CAWVTVGVLGGYTF. The CDR3, as DNA: TGTGCCTGGGTGACAGTCGGAGTCCTGGGTGGCTACACCTTC. Using reference TRBV30 and TRBJ1-2 for the parts outside the CDR3, the full variable domain is SQTIHQWPATLVQPVGSPLSLECTVEGTSNPNLYWYRQAAGRGLQLLFYSVGIGQISSEVPQNLSASRPQDRQFILSSKKLLLSDSGFYLCAWVTVGVLGGYTFGSGTRLTVV.

The V call is TRBV5-1, the J call TRBJ1-1; D uncertain. Trimming cost V 3 bases and J 4 bases, with 13 bases left between them. The germline CDR1 and CDR2 sequences are SGHRS and YFSETQ. The CDR3 totals 14 residues. CDR3 loop: CASSSRLEGTEAFF. CDR3 sequence (DNA): TGCGCCAGCAGCTCTCGACTCGAGGGCACTGAAGCTTTCTTT.

V is TRBV4-1 and J is TRBJ2-5; perhaps TRBD2 as D (6 bases). This CDR3 contains 15 residues. V lost 8 bases to trimming and J lost 1 base, with 17 bases between them. Germline V gene sequence: CDR1 MGHRA, CDR2 YSYEKL. Written as DNA, the CDR3 is TGCGCCAGCCAGGTAATCGGGGGAGGCCAAGAGACCCAGTACTTC. Translated, it gives CASQVIGGGQETQYF.

The chain uses TRBV6-6 and TRBJ2-7; TRBD2 aligns across 8 bases. V lost 5 bases to trimming and J lost 6 bases; unmatched junction nucleotides: 9. The CDR3 contains 14 residues. CDR1 MNHNY and CDR2 SVGAGI come from the germline V gene (reference sequence). This CDR3 is CASSNLAREGEQYF. The DNA of the CDR3 is TGTGCCAGCAGTAACTTAGCCCGGGAGGGCGAGCAGTACTTC.

The rearrangement uses TRBV7-9 and TRBJ2-3, with D tentatively TRBD2 (5 bases). V shed 0 bases and J shed 2 bases, with 9 bases lying between them. Germline assignment: CDR1 SEHNR and CDR2 FQNEAQ (reference sequence). The CDR3 runs 15 residues. Written as DNA, the CDR3 is TGTGCCAGCAGCTTAGCGACGGGAAACACAGATACGCAGTATTTT. The encoded protein is CASSLATGNTDTQYF.

The chain links TRBV11-2 to TRBJ1-2; TRBD1 is a possible D gene (6 bases). This CDR3 is built from 13 residues. Between the trimmed V and J ends, which lost 1 base and 7 bases, there was a span of 10 bases. Germline V CDR1 and CDR2: SGHAT, FQNNGV. The CDR3 spells CASSLVGAGGYTF. The CDR3 bases are TGTGCCAGCAGCTTAGTGGGGGCGGGTGGCTACACCTTC.

This clone came up once. The V gene is TRBV7-9, the J gene TRBJ2-5; 7 bases fit TRBD2. Germline CDR1 SEHNR, CDR2 FQNEAQ (reference sequence). Losses at the gene ends were 5 bases for V and 4 bases for J; bases not matched to a gene: 16. CDR3 length: 17 residues. The CDR3 loop reads CASSPVGAGRSGETQYF. As DNA, the CDR3 is TGTGCCAGCAGCCCTGTAGGAGCGGGAAGGTCGGGAGAGACCCAGTACTTC. The full variable domain, rest sourced from reference TRBV7-9 and TRBJ2-5, is DTGVSQNPRHKITKRGQNVTFRCDPISEHNRLYWYRQTLGQGPEFLTYFQNEAQLEKSRLLSDRFSAERPKGSFSTLEIQRTEQGDSAMYLCASSPVGAGRSGETQYFGPGTRLLVL.

This clone was seen a handful of times. The J gene is TRBJ2-3, the V gene TRBV21-1; the table's D call, TRBD1, has no DNA check behind it. TRBV21-1 is assigned pseudogene status. This CDR3 region has 15 residues. The DNA of the CDR3 is TGTGCCAGCAGCACACGGGACAGGGGCACAGATACGCAGTATTTT. This sequence encodes CASSTRDRGTDTQYF.

The V and J genes are TRBV7-2 and TRBJ1-3; D gene uncertain. This CDR3 has 17 amino acids. The germline V and J ends were trimmed by 2 bases and 4 bases, with 18 bases remaining between them. Germline V lookup: CDR1 SGHTA, CDR2 FQGNSA. DNA of the CDR3: TGTGCCAGCAGCTTAAACCCACCGGGAGGGAGCGGAAACACCATATATTTT. Its protein product is CASSLNPPGGSGNTIYF.

V is TRBV15 and J is TRBJ1-2, with 8 bases fitting TRBD1. CDR1 and CDR2 (germline): LNHNV, YYDKDF (reference sequence). Germline trimming cut 0 bases from V and 7 bases from J; bases unmatched to any gene: 7. This CDR3 region has 15 residues. CDR3 loop: CATSRDLGQGSGYTF. The CDR3 nucleotides read TGTGCCACCAGCAGAGATCTTGGACAGGGAAGTGGCTACACCTTC. Full variable domain (outside the CDR3, taken from reference TRBV15 and TRBJ1-2): DAMVIQNPRYQVTQFGKPVTLSCSQTLNHNVMYWYQQKSSQAPKLLFHYYDKDFNNEADTPDNFQSRRPNTSFCFLDIRSPGLGDTAMYLCATSRDLGQGSGYTFGSGTRLTVV.

The CDR3 DNA is TGCGCCAGCAGCTCATGGGCTAGCGGGAGTGTCAGTACCGGGGAGCTGTTTTTT. Amino acid sequence: CASSSWASGSVSTGELFF. V and J are TRBV5-1 and TRBJ2-2; TRBD2 agrees at 10 bases. Germline assignment: CDR1 SGHRS and CDR2 YFSETQ. The V and J ends lost 3 bases and 5 bases, in that order; junction bases with no gene match: 13. The CDR3 has 18 amino acids.

V gene TRBV19 combines with J gene TRBJ2-3; 8 bases agree with TRBD1. The CDR3 consists of 16 residues. V trimming: 4 bases; J trimming: 2 bases; junction bases outside the gene matches: 8. CDR1 is LNHDA, CDR2 SQIVND, per germline (reference sequence). DNA of the CDR3: TGTGCCAGTAGTACTCCGACAGGGGCCCACACAGATACGCAGTATTTT. Translating gives CASSTPTGAHTDTQYF.

The chain links TRBV28 to TRBJ2-2, with TRBD2 matching 10 bases. Trimming at V came to 2 bases and at J to 0 bases, leaving 9 bases not matched to a gene. CDR1 and CDR2 (germline): MDHEN, SYDVKM. This CDR3 has 19 residues. CDR3 coding DNA: TGTGCCAGCAGTTTAAGCCCCCCTAGCGGGAGAGCGAACACCGGGGAGCTGTTTTTT. It encodes CASSLSPPSGRANTGELFF.

This sequence joins TRBV19 and TRBJ2-1, with no clear D. Between the trimmed V and J ends, which lost 10 bases and 2 bases, there was a span of 15 bases. The CDR3 is made up of 14 amino acids. Germline CDR1 and CDR2: LNHDA and SQIVND (reference sequence). CDR3 sequence (DNA): TGTGCCACCCAGATCGGAACAGCCTACAATGAGCAGTTCTTC. Protein sequence: CATQIGTAYNEQFF.